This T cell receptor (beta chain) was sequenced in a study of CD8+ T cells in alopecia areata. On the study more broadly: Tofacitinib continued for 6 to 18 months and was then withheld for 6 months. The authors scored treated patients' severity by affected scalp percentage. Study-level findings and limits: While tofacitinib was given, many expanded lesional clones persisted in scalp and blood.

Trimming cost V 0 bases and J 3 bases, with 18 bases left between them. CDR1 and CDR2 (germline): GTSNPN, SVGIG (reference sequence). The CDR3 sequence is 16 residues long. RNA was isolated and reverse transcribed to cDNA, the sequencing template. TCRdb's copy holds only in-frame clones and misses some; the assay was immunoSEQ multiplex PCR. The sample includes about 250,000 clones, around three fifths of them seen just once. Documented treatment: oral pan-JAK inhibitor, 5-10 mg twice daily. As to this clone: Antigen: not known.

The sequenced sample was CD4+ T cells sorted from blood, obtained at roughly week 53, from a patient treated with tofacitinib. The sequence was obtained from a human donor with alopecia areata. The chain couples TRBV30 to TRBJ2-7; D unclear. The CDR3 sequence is CAWSVSAVVIHYEQYF. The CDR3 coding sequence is TGTGCCTGGAGTGTATCGGCCGTCGTGATCCACTACGAGCAGTACTTC.